The next 8 T cell receptor beta chains were all read from a single sample in a study of blood T cells in healthy people across ages. The use of a sample-barcoded 5' primer and a J-beta primer mix characterized a second PCR of roughly 6 to 11 cycles. One entry per CDR3 protein results from TCRdb running MiXCR on the 5' RACE reads. The table has about 780,000 distinct CDR3 sequences, 35% to 50% seen once. Sequencing used blood. All receptors derive from an elderly man in good health.

The chain combines TRBV20-1 with TRBJ2-1, with D hard to call. V gave up 7 bases and J gave up 3 bases, with 7 bases separating them. CDR3 length: 11 residues. Germline V CDR1 and CDR2: DFQATT, SNEGSKA (reference sequence). The DNA of the CDR3 is TGCAGTGGACAAATCTACAATGAGCAGTTCTTC. Its translation is CSGQIYNEQFF.

This chain joins TRBV7-2 and TRBJ2-7; 9 nucleotides align to TRBD1. Germline values: CDR1 SGHTA, CDR2 FQGNSA. Germline trimming cut 1 base from V and 6 bases from J; bases unmatched to any gene: 7. This CDR3 comprises 15 residues. The CDR3 coding sequence is TGTGCCAGCAGCTTAGGGGACAGGGTTGTCCTCGAGCAGTACTTC. It codes for CASSLGDRVVLEQYF.

As to this clonotype: Its ends do not fully match the called genes, so a read error is possible. The rearrangement joins TRBV7-8 to TRBJ2-1; tentative D call: TRBD1 (6 bases). The CDR3 runs 12 residues. Germline CDR1 and CDR2: SGHVS and FQNEAQ. The CDR3 region has the DNA TGCGCCAGCAGCTTGGCCAGGGGAGAGCAGTTCTTC. Translated, it gives CASSLARGEQFF. Supplemented by reference TRBV7-8 and TRBJ2-1, the full variable domain reads GAGVSQSPRYKVAKRGQDVALRCDPISGHVSLFWYQQALGQGPEFLTYFQNEAQLDKSGLPSDRFFAERPEGSVSTLKIQRTQQEDSAVYLCASSLARGEQFFGPGTRLTVL.

The chain employs TRBV3-1 and TRBJ2-2; D gene ambiguous. The V end was cut by 3 bases, the J end by 6 bases, with 8 bases between. Germline CDR1 reads LGHDT; CDR2 reads YNNKEL (reference sequence). There are 13 residues in the CDR3. The chain's CDR3 is CASSQYLPGELFF. The CDR3 nucleotides are TGTGCCAGCAGCCAGTACCTTCCCGGGGAGCTGTTTTTT.

The gene calls are TRBV3-1 and TRBJ1-1; no definite D call. The CDR3 contains 21 residues. Germline lookup yields CDR1 LGHDT and CDR2 YNNKEL (reference sequence). Trimming stripped 4 bases from V and 0 bases from J, with 30 bases between. In nucleotides, the CDR3 is TGTGCCAGCAGCCTACCTGAAGCCCGAGAACGCGGTCCCCCTATGAACACTGAAGCTTTCTTT. Translated: CASSLPEARERGPPMNTEAFF.

Points on this clonotype: The germline gene is not matched at one end of the junction; a read error may be the cause. J is TRBJ1-2 and V is TRBV20-1; D is unclear. This CDR3 is built from 13 residues. Germline V lookup: CDR1 DFQATT, CDR2 SNEGSKA (reference sequence). CDR3 sequence reads: CSARTSFVYGYTF. As DNA, the CDR3 is TGTAGTGCTAGGACCTCATTTGTCTATGGCTACACCTTC.

Many counts were recorded for this clonotype. The chain carries TRBV14 and TRBJ1-2, with D unclear. The V and J ends lost 1 base and 5 bases respectively, with 17 bases between them. The CDR3 covers 16 residues. Germline V gene lookup returns CDR1 SGHDN and CDR2 FVKESK. The CDR3 coding sequence is TGTGCCAGCAGCCAAGTTGTCTCCCTCCGACCATATGGCTACACCTTC. This sequence encodes CASSQVVSLRPYGYTF.

The chain recombines TRBV14 with TRBJ2-1; unclear D gene. CDR3 length: 13 residues. The V end was cut by 4 bases, the J end by 6 bases, with 10 bases between. Germline V gene lookup returns CDR1 SGHDN and CDR2 FVKESK. CDR3 loop: CASSPQFTNEQFF. The CDR3 DNA sequence: TGTGCCAGCAGCCCCCAGTTCACCAATGAGCAGTTCTTC. Filled out from reference TRBV14 and TRBJ2-1, the complete variable domain reads EAGVTQFPSHSVIEKGQTVTLRCDPISGHDNLYWYRRVMGKEIKFLLHFVKESKQDESGMPNNRFLAERTGGTYSTLKVQPAELEDSGVYFCASSPQFTNEQFFGPGTRLTVL.